Each of the 20 T cell receptor beta chains below was sequenced from the same sample in a study of tumor-infiltrating lymphocytes in oesophageal squamous cell carcinoma. TCRdb redid the calling of the PCR reads with MiXCR, one entry per CDR3 protein. This sample carries about 20,000 distinct CDR3 sequences, less than 45% of them seen once, and the ten largest clones take about 13%. Sequencing was done on a sample of normal esophageal tissue next to the tumor. The receptors originated from a male donor with esophageal squamous cell carcinoma.

This clonotype was recorded only once. CDR3 amino acids: CAWSRQVQYSGANVLTF. The CDR3 DNA is TGTGCCTGGAGTAGACAGGTCCAATACTCTGGGGCCAACGTCCTGACTTTC. J is TRBJ2-6 and V is TRBV30; perhaps TRBD1 as D (6 bases). This CDR3 region has 17 residues. The ends were cut back, 2 bases at V and 0 bases at J, with 14 bases in the middle. Germline CDR1 reads GTSNPN; CDR2 reads SVGIG (reference sequence). The full variable domain, completed using reference TRBV30 and TRBJ2-6, is SQTIHQWPATLVQPVGSPLSLECTVEGTSNPNLYWYRQAAGRGLQLLFYSVGIGQISSEVPQNLSASRPQDRQFILSSKKLLLSDSGFYLCAWSRQVQYSGANVLTFGAGSRLTVL.

This clonotype was recorded many times. A clone one base away is much larger, so this may be a read error. The chain recombines TRBV6-2 or TRBV6-3 with TRBJ2-7; D ambiguous. The CDR3 totals 14 residues. Per the germline V gene, CDR1 is MNHEY and CDR2 is SVGEGT. V was shortened by 7 bases and J by 7 bases, with 20 bases between the two germline ends. In DNA, the CDR3 is TGTGCCAGCATGTGGTCCCTCTCCTACAATGAGCAGTACTTC. Protein product: CASMWSLSYNEQYF.

The chain employs TRBV12-3 or TRBV12-4 and TRBJ2-5; D not resolved. The CDR3 contains 16 residues. The V gene lost 1 base and the J gene lost 2 bases, with 14 bases spanning the gap. CDR3 in amino acids: CASSLVSPVEQETQYF. The CDR3 DNA reads TGTGCCAGCAGTTTAGTTTCCCCTGTAGAACAAGAGACCCAGTACTTC.

J is TRBJ2-5 and V is TRBV19; 7 nucleotides align to TRBD1. The J call could be wrong; TRBJ2-1 is a better fit for the DNA end. Germline V gene sequence: CDR1 LNHDA, CDR2 SQIVND (reference sequence). The CDR3 is 14 amino acids. CDR3 amino acids: CASSMGQLMGEQFF. The CDR3 DNA reads as TGTGCCAGTAGTATGGGACAGCTCATGGGTGAGCAGTTCTTC.

The table lists this clonotype with many counts. The genes are TRBV6-1 and TRBJ2-7; TRBD1 agrees at 9 bases. The J call may be faulty, since TRBJ2-1 better matches the DNA end. CDR1 and CDR2 (germline): MNHNS, SASEGT. CDR3 size: 18 residues. The DNA for the CDR3 is TGTGCCAGCAGTCCACTGATCCCGGGACAGGGAAGCTCCTACGAGCAGTTCTTC. This translates into CASSPLIPGQGSSYEQFF.

V usage is TRBV11-2 and J usage is TRBJ2-5; 9 positions match TRBD2. The V and J ends lost 5 bases and 2 bases, in that order; junction bases with no gene match: 12. CDR3 length: 17 amino acids. Germline V gene sequence: CDR1 SGHAT, CDR2 FQNNGV. The CDR3 is CASSPYRSGGRQETQYF. CDR3 DNA sequence: TGTGCCAGCAGCCCATATCGGAGCGGGGGGCGTCAAGAGACCCAGTACTTC. The full variable domain, in which reference TRBV11-2 and TRBJ2-5 provide the parts outside the CDR3, is EAGVAQSPRYKIIEKRQSVAFWCNPISGHATLYWYQQILGQGPKLLIQFQNNGVVDDSQLPKDRFSAERLKGVDSTLKIQPAKLEDSAVYLCASSPYRSGGRQETQYFGPGTRLLVL.

The sample holds a few counts of this clonotype. The J gene is TRBJ2-3, the V gene TRBV7-3; the match to TRBD1 covers 8 bases. From germline, CDR1 is SGHTA and CDR2 FQGTGA. There are 15 residues in the CDR3. J gave up 2 bases and V 5 bases, and 6 bases lay outside the gene matches. The CDR3 here is CASSPGQGNTDTQYF. Here the CDR3 DNA reads TGTGCCAGCAGCCCCGGACAGGGCAACACAGATACGCAGTATTTT.

The count of this clonotype is one. The chain uses TRBV6-9 and TRBJ2-7; 7 nucleotides agree with TRBD1. The DNA end lines up better with TRBJ2-1; the J call may be wrong. This CDR3 comprises 13 residues. Germline CDR1 reads MNHGY; CDR2 reads SVAAGI. DNA of the CDR3: TGTGCCAGCAGTTCCCCGGACAGGTATGAGCAGTTCTTC. Translation gives CASSSPDRYEQFF.

As regards this clonotype: This sequence may be a read error, since a much larger clone differs from it by one base. The CDR3 does not close with the conserved phenylalanine or tryptophan, likely indicating a read error. The V gene is TRBV18, the J gene TRBJ2-7, with D possibly matching TRBD2 (7 bases). CDR1 is KGHSH, CDR2 LQKENI, per germline. V lost 4 bases to trimming and J lost 7 bases, with 14 bases between them. This CDR3 comprises 13 residues. In DNA, the CDR3 is TGTGCCAGCTCACGACGTGAGGGGGGGGAGCAGTACTTG. This translates into CASSRREGGEQYL.

Points on this clonotype: Sequence at one end of the junction differs from germline and may be a read error. The gene calls are TRBV7-6 and TRBJ2-7, with D possibly being TRBD2 (7 bases). The CDR3 extends over 14 amino acids. The germline V gene encodes CDR1 SGHVS and CDR2 FNYEAQ. The CDR3 DNA reads TGTGCTAGCAGCTTAGGGGGGGAGTGCTTTGAGCAGTACTTC. Protein: CASSLGGECFEQYF. Filled out from reference TRBV7-6 and TRBJ2-7, the complete variable domain reads GAGVSQSPRYKVTKRGQDVALRCDPISGHVSLYWYRQALGQGPEFLTYFNYEAQQDKSGLPNDRFSAERPEGSISTLTIQRTEQRDSAMYRCASSLGGECFEQYFGPGTRLTVT.

Comment on this clonotype: A much larger clone differs from this one at a single base, so this may be a read error. The rearrangement uses TRBV4-1 and TRBJ1-2, with 8 bases identical to TRBD2. The J call may be in error: the DNA end matches TRBJ2-7 better. Germline V gene data show CDR1 as MGHRA and CDR2 as YSYEKL. The CDR3 has 21 residues. The CDR3 DNA follows: TGCGCCAGCAGCCCGGGGTTAGCGGGACCTCGGGACTTCAGCTCCTACAATGAGCAGTACTTC. Translated: CASSPGLAGPRDFSSYNEQYF.

The gene calls are TRBV10-3 and TRBJ1-1; D is perhaps TRBD1 (5 bases). The CDR3 runs 15 residues. The germline V and J ends were trimmed by 6 bases and 4 bases, with 18 bases remaining between them. Germline CDR1 reads ENHRY; CDR2 reads SYGVKD. Here the CDR3 DNA reads TGTGCCATCAGCTCTGGGGACTCGTTTGCCACTGAAGCTTTCTTT. This gives the protein CAISSGDSFATEAFF.

This clonotype appeared a single time. The chain couples TRBV10-1 to TRBJ2-1, with 7 bases matching TRBD1. Germline CDR1 WNHNN, CDR2 SYGVQD (reference sequence). With V trimmed by 7 bases and J by 10 bases, 13 bases remained unmatched. The CDR3 is 14 amino acids. DNA for the CDR3: TGCGCCAGCAATGTATACAGGGGAACCTACGAGCAGTTCTTC. Encoded protein: CASNVYRGTYEQFF.

The chain uses TRBV27 and TRBJ2-7; weak D call: TRBD2 (5 bases). The V end lost 2 bases, the J end lost 7 bases, and 15 bases lay between the germline ends. The germline CDR1 and CDR2 sequences are MNHEY and SMNVEV (reference sequence). This CDR3 is built from 14 residues. DNA for the CDR3: TGTGCCAGCAGTTTAGGTTCCTCACCGGGAGAGCAGTACTTC. The encoded protein is CASSLGSSPGEQYF.

This clonotype counts as medium-sized. The chain uses TRBV7-9 and TRBJ2-4, with a tentative D call TRBD1 (6 bases). The germline CDR1 and CDR2 sequences are SEHNR and FQNEAQ (reference sequence). V shed 0 bases and J shed 1 base, with 10 bases lying between them. CDR3 length: 16 residues. CDR3 coding DNA: TGTGCCAGCAGCTTAGCCACAGGGTTCGCCAAAAACATTCAGTACTTC. Translating it yields CASSLATGFAKNIQYF.

The rearrangement uses TRBV7-3 and TRBJ2-6; 8 bases agree with TRBD2. TRBJ2-5 explains the end of the DNA better; the J call may be wrong. Germline CDR1 SGHTA, CDR2 FQGTGA. The CDR3 sequence is 15 residues long. CDR3 DNA sequence: TGTGCCAGCAGCCTCATGGGGACTAGGGAAGAGACCCAGTACTTC. It specifies CASSLMGTREETQYF.

The chain has TRBV7-2 and TRBJ2-7; no definite D call. This CDR3 has 15 residues. Trimming removed 4 bases from V and 0 bases from J, with 13 bases in between. The germline CDR1 and CDR2 sequences are SGHTA and FQGNSA. The chain's CDR3 is CASSSSVDPSYEQYF. Written as DNA, the CDR3 is TGTGCCAGCAGCTCATCTGTCGATCCCTCCTACGAGCAGTACTTC.

This clonotype was recorded a few times. A much larger clone differs by one base, so this may be a read error. The genes are TRBV4-2 and TRBJ2-4; 12 bases fit TRBD2. Germline lookup yields CDR1 LGHNA and CDR2 YNFKEQ. This CDR3 spans 16 amino acids. Trimming took 1 base from V and 13 from J; bases not matched to a gene: 11. CDR3 region: CASSQAGLAGINEQYF. CDR3 sequence (DNA): TGTGCCAGCAGCCAAGCGGGACTAGCGGGCATTAATGAGCAGTACTTC.

The CDR3 loop reads CASSWLGVEETQYF. The CDR3 DNA sequence: TGTGCCAGCAGCTGGCTAGGGGTTGAGGAGACCCAGTACTTC. The rearrangement links TRBV3-1 to TRBJ2-3; TRBD1 might be the D (5 bases). With the DNA end fitting TRBJ2-5 better, the J assignment may be wrong. This CDR3 is built from 14 residues. The germline V gene encodes CDR1 LGHDT and CDR2 YNNKEL (reference sequence).

The chain couples TRBV7-9 to TRBJ2-1; 11 nucleotides line up with TRBD2. Trimming removed 1 base from V and 8 bases from J; junction bases left unmatched: 13. This CDR3 spans 18 amino acids. Looked up from germline, CDR1 is SEHNR and CDR2 is FQNEAQ (reference sequence). The CDR3: CASSLGGSGRAEIDEQFF. CDR3 sequence (DNA): TGTGCCAGCAGCTTAGGCGGTAGCGGGAGGGCCGAGATAGATGAGCAGTTCTTC.